The 8 T cell receptor beta chains given below trace back to one sample, sequenced in a study of shared clonotypes between healthy human individuals. TCRdb's copy holds only in-frame clones and misses some; the assay was immunoSEQ multiplex PCR. The table lists 1 million to 1.3 million clones, around three quarters of them singletons, with around 0.61% in the top ten. The specimen was memory CD4+ T cells from PBMCs. Described subset: CD45RA-negative fraction. The receptors originated from a man aged 18 to 30 in good health. Some clones in this sample may be carry-over from other donors' samples.

J is TRBJ1-2 and V is TRBV28; 7 nucleotides align to TRBD1. Germline CDR1 reads MDHEN; CDR2 reads SYDVKM. J lost 8 bases, V lost 11 bases, and 14 bases had no gene match. The CDR3 is made up of 13 amino acids. The CDR3 DNA reads TGTGCCCATAAACCAGGGGGAGGGTTCGGCTACACCTTC. Translated, it gives CAHKPGGGFGYTF.

In this sample, this clone turned up a few times. This chain connects TRBV4-1 to TRBJ2-7; 7 bases line up with TRBD2. The V gene end was trimmed by 4 bases and the J gene end by 5 bases; junction bases not matched to a gene: 8. The CDR3 sequence is 14 residues long. Looked up from germline, CDR1 is MGHRA and CDR2 is YSYEKL. The CDR3 DNA reads TGCGCCAGCAGCCTATGGACTAGAGGGAACGAGCAGTACTTC. The encoded protein is CASSLWTRGNEQYF.

V gene TRBV27 combines with J gene TRBJ1-5; D unresolved. Deletions cut 5 bases from V and 7 bases from J, with 21 bases between. Germline CDR1 is MNHEY and CDR2 is SMNVEV (reference sequence). The CDR3 runs to 16 residues. Here the CDR3 DNA reads TGTGCCAGCAGTATCCCCCCCCGTAGAGCTACCCAGCCCCAGCATTTT. Translating gives CASSIPPRRATQPQHF.

The chain is built from TRBV5-1 and TRBJ2-7; D possibly corresponds to TRBD2 (5 bases). This CDR3 has 15 amino acids. CDR1 and CDR2 (germline): SGHRS, YFSETQ. V was clipped by 0 bases and J by 0 bases, with 10 bases between them. In DNA form, the CDR3 reads TGCGCCAGCAGCTTGGTTAGCGCCCCCTCCTACGAGCAGTACTTC. Protein sequence: CASSLVSAPSYEQYF. Full variable domain (outside the CDR3, taken from reference TRBV5-1 and TRBJ2-7): KAGVTQTPRYLIKTRGQQVTLSCSPISGHRSVSWYQQTPGQGLQFLFEYFSETQRNKGNFPGRFSGRQFSNSRSEMNVSTLELGDSALYLCASSLVSAPSYEQYFGPGTRLTVT.

A note on this clone: A far larger clone is off by one base, so a read error is likely. This is likely a read error, given that the CDR3 carries no conserved phenylalanine or tryptophan at its end. This chain joins TRBV29-1 and TRBJ1-1, with a weak D call TRBD1 (5 bases). Germline lookup yields CDR1 SQVTM and CDR2 ANQGSEA. The CDR3 spans 12 residues. The ends were cut back, 7 bases at V and 0 bases at J, with 9 bases in the middle. The chain's CDR3 is CSADNMNTEAFS. CDR3 in DNA: TGCAGCGCGGACAATATGAACACTGAAGCTTTCTCT.

The genes are TRBV5-4 and TRBJ1-2, with 7 bases fitting TRBD1. Per germline, CDR1 SGHNT and CDR2 YYREEE (reference sequence). The CDR3 length is 15 residues. J lost 1 base, V lost 4 bases, and 7 bases had no gene match. CDR3 protein: CASSTRTGVNYGYTF. For the CDR3, the DNA is TGTGCCAGCAGCACTCGAACAGGGGTTAACTATGGCTACACCTTC.

This chain connects TRBV27 to TRBJ1-2; D is uncertain. Trimming cost V 4 bases and J 4 bases, with 10 bases left between them. CDR1 MNHEY and CDR2 SMNVEV come from the germline V gene (reference sequence). This CDR3 region has 13 residues. The CDR3 loop is CASSSGRSYGYTF. CDR3 nucleotides: TGTGCCAGCAGTTCAGGACGGAGCTATGGCTACACCTTC.

This clone was seen more than once but under ten times. The sample holds other DNA sequences that translate to the same CDR3. The chain has TRBV9 and TRBJ2-1; a weak D match, TRBD2 (5 bases). Trimming stripped 0 bases from V and 6 bases from J, with 10 bases between. Per germline, CDR1 SGDLS and CDR2 YYNGEE. This CDR3 is built from 14 residues. CDR3 DNA: TGTGCCAGCAGCGTAGTTTCGGGATCCAATGAGCAGTTCTTC. Amino acids: CASSVVSGSNEQFF.